This TCR beta chain was found in a study of T cells expressing NK-cell markers. General observations from the study: In several donors, dominant clonotypes made up about 25-60.1% of CD3+CD56-NKG2C+ cells.

In the case of this clonotype: Its target is unknown.

Libraries used 5'RACE template switching adding universal primer site and UMIs. TCRdb reanalyzed the 5' RACE reads, giving one entry per CDR3 protein sequence and no DNA. With 450,000 to 600,000 distinct CDR3 sequences in the sample, the ten largest clones hold roughly 3.5%. The source material was blood T cells: a sorted CD56 or NKG2C T cell subset, CD4+ or CD8+ T cells, or bulk PBMC T cells (not recorded which). The receptor's source is a man aged 18 to 29 in good health.

The CDR3 sequence: CASSPASWDTQYF. The chain joins TRBV5-1 to TRBJ2-3. The CDR3 runs to 13 residues. CDR1 is SGHRS, CDR2 YFSETQ, per germline.